Presented here are 26 T cell receptor beta chains from one specimen sequenced in a study of T-cell memory formation after mild COVID-19. From the 5' RACE reads, TCRdb called clonotypes with MiXCR, one entry per CDR3 protein. The sample consists of around 340,000 distinct CDR3 sequences, roughly 21% of them appearing once. Material for sequencing was PBMCs or a T cell subset sorted from them (not recorded which). The receptors originated from an adult woman who had mild COVID-19 (a few samples of this study predate the infection). Cell type and time point are not known.

Comments on this clonotype: A junction boundary mismatches the germline segment, possibly from a read error. This rearrangement joins TRBV12-3 or TRBV12-4 to TRBJ1-5, with TRBD1 matching 8 bases. The CDR3 spans 16 residues. DNA for the CDR3: TGTGCCAGCAGTTCACCTGCAGACAGGGGCGGGCAGCCCCATCATTTT. Its translation is CASSSPADRGGQPHHF.

This clonotype was detected a few times. The CDR3 here is CASSYGAQPQHF. For the CDR3, the DNA is TGTGCCAGCAGTTACGGGGCGCAGCCCCAGCATTTT. V and J are TRBV12-3 or TRBV12-4 and TRBJ1-5; D perhaps matches TRBD1 (5 bases). V lost 4 bases, J lost 7 bases, and 8 bases lay in between. This CDR3 is 12 amino acids long.

A few counts support this clonotype. The chain employs TRBV3-1 and TRBJ2-7, with a tentative D call TRBD2 (6 bases). Trimming removed 7 bases from V and 2 bases from J, with 12 bases in between. The CDR3 totals 13 residues. Per the germline V gene, CDR1 is LGHDT and CDR2 is YNNKEL (reference sequence). CDR3 loop: CASTNGGAYEQYF. Written as DNA, the CDR3 is TGTGCCAGCACAAACGGAGGGGCCTACGAGCAGTACTTC.

This clonotype turned up a few times. For the CDR3, the DNA is TGCAGCGTCCGTGGGGCCGGGACCCGCGCCGCAGATACGCAGTATTTT. Its protein is CSVRGAGTRAADTQYF. This chain uses TRBV29-1 with TRBJ2-3, with D perhaps given as TRBD1 or TRBD2 (5 bases each). CDR3 length equals 16 residues. Germline CDR1 is SQVTM and CDR2 is ANQGSEA. V lost 6 bases to trimming and J lost 4 bases, with 23 bases between them.

This clonotype was seen a handful of times. The chain couples TRBV19 to TRBJ2-2, with D uncertain. Germline CDR1 LNHDA, CDR2 SQIVND (reference sequence). The CDR3 totals 14 residues. Deletions cut 1 base from V and 4 bases from J, with 7 bases between. In DNA, the CDR3 is TGTGCCAGTAGTATAGGGGTCGTCACCGGGGAGCTGTTTTTT. Protein sequence: CASSIGVVTGELFF.

CDR3 DNA: TGTGCCAGCAGCCGTGAGGGACAAGCGAACACTGAAGCTTTCTTT. It yields the protein CASSREGQANTEAFF. J is TRBJ1-1 and V is TRBV7-3, with D possibly matching TRBD1 (6 bases). The CDR3 has 15 residues. The germline CDR1 and CDR2 sequences are SGHTA and FQGTGA. V shed 5 bases and J shed 1 base, with 14 bases lying between them.

The rearrangement links TRBV24-1 to TRBJ2-3, with D possibly matching TRBD1 (5 bases). This CDR3 spans 15 amino acids. Deletions cut 3 bases from V and 4 bases from J, with 13 bases between. Germline CDR1 and CDR2: KGHDR and SFDVKD. As DNA, the CDR3 is TGTGCCACCAGTGATCCCGGCAGGGCTTCAGATACGCAGTATTTT. Its translation is CATSDPGRASDTQYF.

This clonotype was counted a few times. The V and J genes are TRBV3-1 and TRBJ1-2; 8 bases are a match to TRBD1. The CDR3 totals 13 residues. Germline-derived CDR1 and CDR2 are LGHDT and YNNKEL (reference sequence). V lost 4 bases to trimming and J lost 8 bases; unmatched junction nucleotides: 6. CDR3: CASSPGQGEGYTF. The CDR3 DNA reads TGTGCCAGCAGCCCCGGACAGGGTGAGGGCTACACCTTC.

This clonotype was counted only a few times. The chain recombines TRBV6-2 or TRBV6-3 with TRBJ2-3; D uncertain. The CDR3 is made up of 16 amino acids. The V and J ends lost 0 bases and 2 bases respectively, with 12 bases between them. CDR1 and CDR2 (germline): MNHEY, SVGEGT. CDR3 in DNA: TGTGCCAGCAGTTACTCGTCTAGAAGGCCCACAGATACGCAGTATTTT. It codes for CASSYSSRRPTDTQYF.

Here the CDR3 DNA reads TGTGCCAGCAGCTCGACCAGGGGCGGGGAGACCCAGTACTTC. Encoded protein: CASSSTRGGETQYF. This chain uses TRBV11-2 with TRBJ2-5; maybe TRBD1 (6 bases). V was cut by 4 bases and J by 5 bases, with 14 bases left in between. In germline, CDR1 is SGHAT, CDR2 FQNNGV. The CDR3 runs 14 residues.

This chain connects TRBV29-1 to TRBJ1-2; D remains unclear. The V end was cut by 7 bases, the J end by 0 bases, with 9 bases between. Germline lookup yields CDR1 SQVTM and CDR2 ANQGSEA. The CDR3 runs to 12 residues. The CDR3 region is CSADGTNYGYTF. In DNA form, the CDR3 reads TGCAGCGCGGACGGGACTAACTATGGCTACACCTTC.

This clonotype has a handful of counts. The chain employs TRBV7-9 and TRBJ2-7; possible D gene TRBD2, 6 bases. CDR1 and CDR2 from the germline V gene are SEHNR and FQNEAQ (reference sequence). Trimming removed 5 bases from V and 7 bases from J, with 24 bases in between. This CDR3 contains 16 residues. CDR3 amino acids: CASSRVPGGTPGEQYF. CDR3 DNA sequence: TGTGCCAGCAGCCGCGTACCTGGGGGGACGCCGGGGGAGCAGTACTTC.

The rearrangement uses TRBV5-1 and TRBJ2-3, with 10 bases that match TRBD2. The J segment lost 1 base and the V segment lost 4 bases, leaving 6 bases of the junction unmatched. Germline V gene lookup returns CDR1 SGHRS and CDR2 YFSETQ. The CDR3 sequence is 16 residues long. The CDR3 here is CASSPGTSAGTDTQYF. The CDR3 bases are TGCGCCAGCAGCCCCGGGACTAGCGCCGGCACAGATACGCAGTATTTT.

This clonotype appeared a few times. The gene calls are TRBV12-3 or TRBV12-4 and TRBJ2-3; TRBD2 agrees at 11 bases. J gave up 4 bases and V 6 bases, and 3 bases lay outside the gene matches. The CDR3 is 14 amino acids. The CDR3 spells CASRTSGDPDTQYF. The CDR3 coding sequence is TGTGCCAGCAGGACTAGCGGGGACCCAGATACGCAGTATTTT.

This clonotype has a handful of counts. The chain combines TRBV4-2 with TRBJ2-1; D perhaps matches TRBD2 (6 bases). The CDR3 runs to 15 residues. Trimming shortened V by 0 bases and J by 4 bases, and 10 bases separated the two germline ends. Germline assignment: CDR1 LGHNA and CDR2 YNFKEQ. The CDR3 here is CASSQELAGYNEQFF. In nucleotides, the CDR3 is TGTGCCAGCAGCCAAGAACTAGCAGGTTACAATGAGCAGTTCTTC.

The chain uses TRBV11-2 and TRBJ2-1, with 7 bases aligning to TRBD2. The germline V gene has CDR1 SGHAT and CDR2 FQNNGV. V lost 5 bases, J lost 3 bases, and 13 bases stayed unmatched. The CDR3 contains 17 residues. The CDR3: CASSPRGGPGSYNEQFF. The CDR3 DNA is TGTGCCAGCAGCCCCCGGGGAGGGCCGGGGAGCTACAATGAGCAGTTCTTC. Full variable domain (missing parts from reference TRBV11-2 and TRBJ2-1): EAGVAQSPRYKIIEKRQSVAFWCNPISGHATLYWYQQILGQGPKLLIQFQNNGVVDDSQLPKDRFSAERLKGVDSTLKIQPAKLEDSAVYLCASSPRGGPGSYNEQFFGPGTRLTVL.

The CDR3 reads CASSLYLSTEAFF. CDR3 sequence (DNA): TGTGCCAGCAGCTTATACTTGAGCACTGAAGCTTTCTTT. The chain couples TRBV11-2 to TRBJ1-1, with D unresolved. Germline-derived CDR1 and CDR2 are SGHAT and FQNNGV. The CDR3 covers 13 residues. Trimming left V 2 bases short and J 4 bases short, with 8 bases between.

The chain couples TRBV12-3 or TRBV12-4 to TRBJ2-7; the D gene is possibly TRBD2 (6 bases). V shed 4 bases and J shed 3 bases, with 10 bases lying between them. The CDR3 contains 13 residues. CDR3 nucleotide sequence: TGTGCCAGCAGTTGGTTGGGGGGCTACGAGCAGTACTTC. Amino acid sequence: CASSWLGGYEQYF.

The chain carries TRBV7-9 and TRBJ2-1, with D unclear. Deletions cut 4 bases from V and 14 bases from J, with 9 bases between. Looked up from germline, CDR1 is SEHNR and CDR2 is FQNEAQ (reference sequence). This CDR3 spans 10 amino acids. The CDR3 nucleotides read TGTGCCAGCAGCTCCCGAATTGAGTTCTTC. Translation: CASSSRIEFF.

The V and J genes are TRBV10-3 and TRBJ2-5, with 7 bases identical to TRBD2. Germline CDR1 is ENHRY and CDR2 is SYGVKD. The CDR3 runs 13 residues. J was trimmed by 5 bases and V by 10 bases; bases with no gene match: 10. In DNA, the CDR3 is TGTGCCAGCATGTCGGGGGGACGGGAGACCCAGTACTTC. Protein sequence: CASMSGGRETQYF.

The chain uses TRBV20-1 and TRBJ2-7; tentatively, D is TRBD2 (6 bases). This CDR3 has 14 residues. CDR1 and CDR2 from the germline V gene are DFQATT and SNEGSKA (reference sequence). V lost 5 bases, J lost 0 bases, and 14 bases lay in between. Here the CDR3 reads CSASRDSYSYEQYF. The CDR3 nucleotides are TGCAGTGCTTCCCGGGACTCATACTCCTACGAGCAGTACTTC.

J is TRBJ2-5 and V is TRBV15; D perhaps matches TRBD2 (6 bases). V lost 5 bases to trimming and J lost 5 bases, with 24 bases between them. The CDR3 is 17 amino acids. Germline CDR1 LNHNV, CDR2 YYDKDF (reference sequence). CDR3 bases: TGTGCCACCAGCTCAGCCTTGGGGGGAACAGGCTTGGAGACCCAGTACTTC. Translating gives CATSSALGGTGLETQYF.

The J gene is TRBJ2-3, the V gene TRBV9; TRBD1 is a possible D gene (5 bases). The CDR3 contains 14 residues. Germline V gene sequence: CDR1 SGDLS, CDR2 YYNGEE. Trimming stripped 3 bases from V and 2 bases from J, with 10 bases between. CDR3 coding DNA: TGTGCCAGCAGCGGGGGCTCCGCCACAGATACGCAGTATTTT. This sequence encodes CASSGGSATDTQYF.

V gene TRBV24-1 combines with J gene TRBJ2-3; 9 bases agree with TRBD1. With 2 bases clipped from V and 5 bases from J, the junction kept 1 base outside the gene matches. This CDR3 has 14 residues. Germline CDR1 and CDR2: KGHDR and SFDVKD. CDR3 residues: CATSDWDRVDTQYF. DNA of the CDR3: TGTGCCACCAGTGATTGGGACAGGGTAGATACGCAGTATTTT.

This clonotype was counted between two and nine times. The chain links TRBV29-1 to TRBJ2-7, with 7 bases lining up with TRBD2. The CDR3 covers 12 residues. Germline V CDR1 and CDR2: SQVTM, ANQGSEA. The V segment lost 7 bases and the J segment 2 bases; nucleotides outside the gene matches: 5. CDR3 amino acids: CSAHRGAYEQYF. CDR3 nucleotides: TGCAGCGCCCATCGGGGGGCCTACGAGCAGTACTTC.

This clonotype was seen a handful of times. J is TRBJ1-5 and V is TRBV20-1; D is uncertain. V was shortened by 2 bases and J by 5 bases, with 16 bases between the two germline ends. This CDR3 is 15 amino acids long. Germline lookup yields CDR1 DFQATT and CDR2 SNEGSKA (reference sequence). The CDR3, as DNA: TGCAGTGCTAGACCCGGTGGGAGGGTGGATCAGCCCCAGCATTTT. This translates into CSARPGGRVDQPQHF.